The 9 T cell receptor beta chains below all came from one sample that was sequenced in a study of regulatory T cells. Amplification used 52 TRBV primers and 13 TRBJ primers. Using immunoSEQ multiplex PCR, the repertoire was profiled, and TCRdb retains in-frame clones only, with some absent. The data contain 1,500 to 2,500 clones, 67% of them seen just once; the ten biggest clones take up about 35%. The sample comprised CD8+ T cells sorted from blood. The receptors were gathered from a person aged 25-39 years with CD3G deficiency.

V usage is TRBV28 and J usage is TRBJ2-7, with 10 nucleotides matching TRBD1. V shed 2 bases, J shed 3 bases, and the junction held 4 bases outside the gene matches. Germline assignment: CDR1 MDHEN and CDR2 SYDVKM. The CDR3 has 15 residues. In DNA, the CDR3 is TGTGCCAGCAGTTTAGCGACAGGGGGCATCTACGAGCAGTACTTC. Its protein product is CASSLATGGIYEQYF.

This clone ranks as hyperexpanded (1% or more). CDR3 nucleotide sequence: TGTGCCAGTAGTACCCCGGGCCGGAACACTGAAGCTTTCTTT. This encodes CASSTPGRNTEAFF. The chain employs TRBV19 and TRBJ1-1; D unclear. The germline CDR1 and CDR2 sequences are LNHDA and SQIVND (reference sequence). The CDR3 contains 14 residues. V shed 4 bases and J shed 1 base, with 10 bases lying between them.

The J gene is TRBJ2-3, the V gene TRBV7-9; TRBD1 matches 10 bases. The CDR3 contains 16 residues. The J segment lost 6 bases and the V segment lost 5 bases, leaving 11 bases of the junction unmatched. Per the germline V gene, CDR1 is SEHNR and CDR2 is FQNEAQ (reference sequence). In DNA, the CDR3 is TGTGCCAGCAGCCCCGGGACAGGGGAGACAGTCGATACGCAGTATTTT. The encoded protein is CASSPGTGETVDTQYF.

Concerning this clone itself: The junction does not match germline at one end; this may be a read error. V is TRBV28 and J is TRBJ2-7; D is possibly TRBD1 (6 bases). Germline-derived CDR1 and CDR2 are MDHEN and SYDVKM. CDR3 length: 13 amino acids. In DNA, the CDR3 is TGTGCCAGCAGTTACACCCCTCGGACAGATTTGCACTTC. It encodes CASSYTPRTDLHF.

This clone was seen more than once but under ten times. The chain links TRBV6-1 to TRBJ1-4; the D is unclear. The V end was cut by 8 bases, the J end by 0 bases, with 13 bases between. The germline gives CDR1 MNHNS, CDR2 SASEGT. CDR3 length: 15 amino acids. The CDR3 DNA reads TGTGCCAGCGCCACCGGCCCTGCAACTAATGAAAAACTGTTTTTT. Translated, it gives CASATGPATNEKLFF.

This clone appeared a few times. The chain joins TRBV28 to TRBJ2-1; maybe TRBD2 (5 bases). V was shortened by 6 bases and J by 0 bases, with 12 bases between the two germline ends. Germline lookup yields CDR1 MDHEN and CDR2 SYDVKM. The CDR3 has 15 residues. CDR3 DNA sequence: TGTGCCAGCAGACCAGCGGTGAGCTCCTACAATGAGCAGTTCTTC. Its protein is CASRPAVSSYNEQFF. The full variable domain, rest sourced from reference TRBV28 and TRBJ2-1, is DVKVTQSSRYLVKRTGEKVFLECVQDMDHENMFWYRQDPGLGLRLIYFSYDVKMKEKGDIPEGYSVSREKKERFSLILESASTNQTSMYLCASRPAVSSYNEQFFGPGTRLTVL.

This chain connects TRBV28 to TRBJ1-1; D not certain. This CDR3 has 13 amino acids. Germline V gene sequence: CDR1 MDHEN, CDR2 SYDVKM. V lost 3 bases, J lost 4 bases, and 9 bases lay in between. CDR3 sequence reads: CASSFSSRTEAFF. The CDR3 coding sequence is TGTGCCAGCAGTTTCTCATCGCGCACTGAAGCTTTCTTT.

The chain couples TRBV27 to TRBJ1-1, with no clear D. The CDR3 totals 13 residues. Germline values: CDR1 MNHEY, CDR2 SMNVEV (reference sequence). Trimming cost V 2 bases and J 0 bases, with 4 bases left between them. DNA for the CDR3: TGTGCCAGCAGTTTAAATCTGAACACTGAAGCTTTCTTT. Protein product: CASSLNLNTEAFF.

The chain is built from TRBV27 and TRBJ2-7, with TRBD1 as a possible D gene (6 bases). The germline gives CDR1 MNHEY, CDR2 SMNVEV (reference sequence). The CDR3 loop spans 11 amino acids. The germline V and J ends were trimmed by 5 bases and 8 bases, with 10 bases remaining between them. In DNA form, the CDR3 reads TGTGCCAGCAGTCAAGGGGGAAAGCAGTACTTC. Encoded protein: CASSQGGKQYF.